The next 22 T cell receptor beta chains were all read from a single sample in a study of blood T cell repertoires in COVID-19. Sequencing used immunoSEQ multiplex PCR; TCRdb keeps in-frame clones, though not all of them. The data show 310,000 or so clones, approximately 90% seen once. Sequenced material: PBMCs or T cells enriched from blood (not recorded which). All receptors come from a woman aged 18-29 years who had recovered from COVID-19.

The chain is built from TRBV27 and TRBJ2-7, with D maybe TRBD2 (6 bases). The CDR3 consists of 15 residues. Germline V gives CDR1 MNHEY, CDR2 SMNVEV (reference sequence). V was cut by 6 bases and J by 3 bases, with 18 bases left in between. The CDR3 bases are TGTGCCAGCAGCTATTCCGGGGGACCGATCTACGAGCAGTACTTC. Translation gives CASSYSGGPIYEQYF.

CDR3 coding DNA: TGTGCCAGCAGCCCGGTCTTTTTGGGGACAGGGGGTGAGCAGTTCTTC. Translated, it gives CASSPVFLGTGGEQFF. This sequence joins TRBV7-8 and TRBJ2-1; TRBD1 aligns across 11 bases. J gave up 9 bases and V 5 bases, and 12 bases lay outside the gene matches. In germline, CDR1 is SGHVS, CDR2 FQNEAQ. CDR3 length: 16 amino acids.

In DNA, the CDR3 is TGTGCCATCAGTGAGTCGGGGCAGAGCAATCAGCCCCAGCATTTT. Its protein product is CAISESGQSNQPQHF. The chain couples TRBV10-3 to TRBJ1-5; D is perhaps TRBD1 (5 bases). This CDR3 spans 15 amino acids. The V and J ends lost 0 bases and 1 base respectively, with 7 bases between them. The germline V gene has CDR1 ENHRY and CDR2 SYGVKD.

The rearrangement uses TRBV7-9 and TRBJ2-1; D is undetermined. The CDR3 covers 12 residues. V gave up 4 bases and J gave up 8 bases, with 9 bases separating them. Germline V gives CDR1 SEHNR, CDR2 FQNEAQ (reference sequence). CDR3 sequence (DNA): TGTGCCAGCAGCTCAGTGTTCGATGAGCAGTTCTTC. It yields the protein CASSSVFDEQFF. Filled out from reference TRBV7-9 and TRBJ2-1, the complete variable domain reads DTGVSQNPRHKITKRGQNVTFRCDPISEHNRLYWYRQTLGQGPEFLTYFQNEAQLEKSRLLSDRFSAERPKGSFSTLEIQRTEQGDSAMYLCASSSVFDEQFFGPGTRLTVL.

The genes are TRBV18 and TRBJ1-3; TRBD1 might be the D (5 bases). CDR3 size: 17 residues. The V gene's germline CDR1 is KGHSH and CDR2 LQKENI. Trimming took 3 bases from V and 1 from J, leaving 16 bases between them. Here the CDR3 reads CASSPRGGDSSGNTIYF. CDR3 nucleotides: TGTGCCAGCTCACCCCGCGGAGGGGACTCTTCTGGAAACACCATATATTTT.

This clone was detected a few times. This sequence joins TRBV5-1 and TRBJ2-1; no clear D. The V gene's germline CDR1 is SGHRS and CDR2 YFSETQ. V was trimmed by 2 bases and J by 1 base, leaving 7 bases between them. This CDR3 has 14 amino acids. The CDR3 loop reads CASSFLSSYNEQFF. CDR3 in DNA: TGCGCCAGCAGCTTCTTGAGTTCCTACAATGAGCAGTTCTTC. The whole variable domain, remainder taken from reference TRBV5-1 and TRBJ2-1, is KAGVTQTPRYLIKTRGQQVTLSCSPISGHRSVSWYQQTPGQGLQFLFEYFSETQRNKGNFPGRFSGRQFSNSRSEMNVSTLELGDSALYLCASSFLSSYNEQFFGPGTRLTVL.

The gene calls are TRBV9 and TRBJ2-5; TRBD2 matches 7 bases. V was pared by 0 bases and J by 4 bases, with 3 bases of the junction left unmatched. The CDR3 extends over 14 amino acids. Germline loops: CDR1 SGDLS, CDR2 YYNGEE. Here the CDR3 DNA reads TGTGCCAGCAGCGTAGAGGGAGGGGTAGAGACCCAGTACTTC. Translating it yields CASSVEGGVETQYF.

The chain combines TRBV4-1 with TRBJ1-6; the D gene is possibly TRBD1 (5 bases). Germline-derived CDR1 and CDR2 are MGHRA and YSYEKL. This CDR3 has 20 residues. V was pared by 1 base and J by 0 bases, with 19 bases between. CDR3 DNA: TGCGCCAGCAGCCAAGGGCCCCCAACAGGCAGGAGCTCCTATAATTCACCCCTCCACTTT. Protein product: CASSQGPPTGRSSYNSPLHF.

This clone was detected only once. The chain has TRBV5-4 and TRBJ1-6; a possible D gene is TRBD1 (5 bases). The V end lost 0 bases, the J end lost 9 bases, and 16 bases lay between the germline ends. From germline, CDR1 is SGHNT and CDR2 YYREEE (reference sequence). This CDR3 has 16 residues. CDR3 protein: CASSLVAGRMGSPLHF. For the CDR3, the DNA is TGTGCCAGCAGCTTGGTGGCAGGGCGGATGGGTTCACCCCTCCACTTT.

This clone was seen just once. The rearrangement joins TRBV6-5 to TRBJ2-7; TRBD1 is a possible D gene (6 bases). In germline, CDR1 is MNHEY, CDR2 SVGAGI. CDR3 size: 12 residues. V was cut by 4 bases and J by 3 bases, with 7 bases left in between. CDR3: CASSWGLYEQYF. Here the CDR3 DNA reads TGTGCCAGCAGTTGGGGGCTCTACGAGCAGTACTTC.

The CDR3 spells CASSESRDRGSEQYF. The CDR3 bases are TGTGCCAGCAGCGAGAGTCGGGACAGGGGGAGCGAGCAGTACTTC. The chain recombines TRBV6-5 with TRBJ2-7, with TRBD1 identical over 11 bases. V lost 6 bases, J lost 6 bases, and 10 bases stayed unmatched. The germline CDR1 and CDR2 sequences are MNHEY and SVGAGI. The length of the CDR3 is 15 residues.

J is TRBJ1-5 and V is TRBV7-2; 10 bases are shared with TRBD1. The length of the CDR3 is 15 residues. V trimming: 5 bases; J trimming: 7 bases; junction bases outside the gene matches: 8. The V gene's germline CDR1 is SGHTA and CDR2 FQGNSA. CDR3 loop: CASSLTGGRGQPQHF. CDR3 bases: TGTGCCAGCAGCCTGACAGGGGGCCGTGGGCAGCCCCAGCATTTT. The whole variable domain, filled in from reference TRBV7-2 and TRBJ1-5, reads GAGVSQSPSNKVTEKGKDVELRCDPISGHTALYWYRQSLGQGLEFLIYFQGNSAPDKSGLPSDRFSAERTGGSVSTLTIQRTQQEDSAVYLCASSLTGGRGQPQHFGDGTRLSIL.

This chain connects TRBV6-5 to TRBJ2-2; D perhaps matches TRBD1 (6 bases). With 4 bases removed from V and 1 base from J, the gap between germline ends came to 13 bases. Germline-derived CDR1 and CDR2 are MNHEY and SVGAGI. The CDR3 is made up of 16 amino acids. The CDR3 DNA is TGTGCCAGCAGTTGGGGGACACCCCGGAACACCGGGGAGCTGTTTTTT. Amino acid sequence: CASSWGTPRNTGELFF.

The gene calls are TRBV5-4 and TRBJ2-3; 10 bases align to TRBD2. Germline V gives CDR1 SGHNT, CDR2 YYREEE (reference sequence). J was trimmed by 5 bases and V by 3 bases; bases with no gene match: 6. This CDR3 comprises 15 residues. This CDR3 reads CASSSGTSVRDTQYF. CDR3 coding DNA: TGTGCCAGCAGCTCCGGGACTAGCGTACGAGATACGCAGTATTTT.

The rearrangement joins TRBV7-9 to TRBJ2-1; D remains ambiguous. The CDR3 has 14 residues. In germline, CDR1 is SEHNR, CDR2 FQNEAQ (reference sequence). Trimming stripped 1 base from V and 10 bases from J, with 14 bases between. Written as DNA, the CDR3 is TGTGCCAGCAGCTTAGAAAGTCGCGGTGTCGAGCAGTTCTTC. This codes for CASSLESRGVEQFF.

The genes are TRBV11-2 and TRBJ2-1; 7 positions agree with TRBD1. CDR1 is SGHAT, CDR2 FQNNGV, per germline. J gave up 0 bases and V 0 bases, and 5 bases lay outside the gene matches. The CDR3 totals 17 residues. This CDR3 reads CASSLEGQSVSYNEQFF. The CDR3 DNA reads as TGTGCCAGCAGCTTAGAGGGACAGTCGGTCTCCTACAATGAGCAGTTCTTC.

The rearrangement uses TRBV7-8 and TRBJ2-2; 9 bases agree with TRBD1. V was pared by 1 base and J by 3 bases, with 6 bases of the junction left unmatched. The CDR3 has 17 residues. The V gene's germline CDR1 is SGHVS and CDR2 FQNEAQ. The CDR3: CASSLESGTGYTGELFF. In DNA, the CDR3 is TGTGCCAGCAGCTTAGAATCCGGGACAGGGTACACCGGGGAGCTGTTTTTT.

The V gene is TRBV7-3, the J gene TRBJ1-2, with TRBD1 matching over 9 bases. The germline gives CDR1 SGHTA, CDR2 FQGTGA. The CDR3 covers 15 residues. The J segment lost 7 bases and the V segment lost 3 bases, leaving 9 bases of the junction unmatched. The CDR3 nucleotides read TGTGCCAGCAGCTTCTCCGGGACAGGGTCGACTGGCTACACCTTC. Translating it yields CASSFSGTGSTGYTF.

The chain joins TRBV7-9 to TRBJ1-2; a possible D gene is TRBD1 (6 bases). Germline lookup yields CDR1 SEHNR and CDR2 FQNEAQ (reference sequence). V dropped 1 base and J dropped 4 bases, with 13 bases sitting between them. This CDR3 is built from 15 residues. This CDR3 reads CASSLDAGASYGYTF. The CDR3, as DNA: TGTGCCAGCAGCTTAGATGCAGGGGCGAGCTATGGCTACACCTTC.

V usage is TRBV11-3 and J usage is TRBJ2-3, with 10 bases that match TRBD2. Germline V gene lookup returns CDR1 SGHNT and CDR2 YENEEA. This CDR3 is 14 amino acids long. Germline trimming cut 6 bases from V and 5 bases from J; bases unmatched to any gene: 5. This CDR3 is CASSKGLAEDTQYF. CDR3 in DNA: TGTGCCAGCAGTAAAGGACTAGCGGAAGATACGCAGTATTTT.

This rearrangement joins TRBV5-1 to TRBJ1-1; tentative D call: TRBD1 (6 bases). Between the trimmed V and J ends, which lost 3 bases and 0 bases, there was a span of 15 bases. Per the germline V gene, CDR1 is SGHRS and CDR2 is YFSETQ. This CDR3 is 16 amino acids long. CDR3 residues: CASSSTTGHLNTEAFF. In DNA form, the CDR3 reads TGCGCCAGCAGCTCCACGACGGGACACCTGAACACTGAAGCTTTCTTT.

This chain joins TRBV2 and TRBJ1-2, with D maybe TRBD1 (6 bases). Germline values: CDR1 SNHLY, CDR2 FYNNEI. The germline V and J ends were trimmed by 6 bases and 2 bases, with 13 bases remaining between them. The CDR3 is made up of 14 amino acids. CDR3 sequence: CASRVTGTNYGYTF. In DNA form, the CDR3 reads TGTGCCAGCAGAGTAACAGGGACCAACTATGGCTACACCTTC.